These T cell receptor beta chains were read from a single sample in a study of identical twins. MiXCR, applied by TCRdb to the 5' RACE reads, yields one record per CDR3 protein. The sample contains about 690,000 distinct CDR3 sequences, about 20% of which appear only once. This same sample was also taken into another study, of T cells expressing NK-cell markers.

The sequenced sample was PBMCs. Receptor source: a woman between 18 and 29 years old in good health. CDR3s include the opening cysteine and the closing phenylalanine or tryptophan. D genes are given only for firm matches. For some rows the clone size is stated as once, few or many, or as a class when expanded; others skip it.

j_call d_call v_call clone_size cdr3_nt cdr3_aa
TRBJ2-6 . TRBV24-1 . TGTGCCATCGGGGGTTCCCGAGGGCCTGGGGCCAACGTCCTGACTTTC CAIGGSRGPGANVLTF
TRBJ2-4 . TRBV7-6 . TGTGCCAGCAGCTTAGGACCCAAAAACATTCAGTACTTC CASSLGPKNIQYF
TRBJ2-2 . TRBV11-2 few TGTGCCAGCAGCTTAGCTCTAGTTGGCACCGGGGAGCTGTTTTTT CASSLALVGTGELFF
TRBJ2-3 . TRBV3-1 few TGTGCCAGCAGCCGATTTATCCTTTCCGGGGATACGCAGTATTTT CASSRFILSGDTQYF
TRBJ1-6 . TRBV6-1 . TGTGCCAGCAGAAAAAACGACAGAAATAATTCACCCCTCCACTTT CASRKNDRNNSPLHF
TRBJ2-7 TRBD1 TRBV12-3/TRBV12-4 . TGTGCCAGCAGTTACAGGGGTTCAGGGGAGCAGTACTTC CASSYRGSGEQYF
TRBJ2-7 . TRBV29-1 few TGCAGCGTTGCGGGGCATTACTACGAGCAGTACTTC CSVAGHYYEQYF
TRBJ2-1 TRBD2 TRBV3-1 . TGTGCCAGTATAGCGGGAGTTGATTTGTCCTACAATGAGCAGTTCTTC CASIAGVDLSYNEQFF
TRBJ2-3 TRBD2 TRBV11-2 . TGTGCCAGCAGCTTAGCCCCAGCGGGAGCCACAGATACGCAGTATTTT CASSLAPAGATDTQYF
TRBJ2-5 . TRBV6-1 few TGTGCCAGCAAAGGGGCGCTAGTTACGGAGACCCAGTACTTC CASKGALVTETQYF
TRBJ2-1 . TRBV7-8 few TGTGCCAGCAGCTTAAGTAGGTTAGGGGACAATGAGCAGTTCTTC CASSLSRLGDNEQFF
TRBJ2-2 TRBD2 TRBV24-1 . TGTGCCACCAGTGATACCCGGGGGGTAGCGGGGAACACCGGGGAGCTGTTTTTT CATSDTRGVAGNTGELFF
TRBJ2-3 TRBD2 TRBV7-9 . TGTGCCAGCAGCTTATCGTACGGGGGGGACACAGATACGCAGTATTTT CASSLSYGGDTDTQYF
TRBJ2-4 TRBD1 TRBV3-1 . TGTGCCAGCAGCCAAGCTGGGACAGGGGCCAAAAACATTCAGTACTTC CASSQAGTGAKNIQYF
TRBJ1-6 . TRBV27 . TGTGCCAGCAGGGCAGGAACTAATAATTCACCCCTCCACTTT CASRAGTNNSPLHF
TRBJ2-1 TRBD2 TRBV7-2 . TGTGCCAGCAGCTTAAGTCTAGCGGGAGGGGGCGAGCAGTTCTTC CASSLSLAGGGEQFF
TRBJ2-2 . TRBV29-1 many TGCAGCGTTGGCGGGGACCCCGGGGAGCTGTTTTTT CSVGGDPGELFF
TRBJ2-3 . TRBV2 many TGTGCCAGCAGTGCCGAGTCAGATACGCAGTATTTT CASSAESDTQYF
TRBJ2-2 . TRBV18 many TGTGCCAGCTCATTGGACCGACAGTTACCCGGGGAGCTGTTTTTT CASSLDRQLPGELFF
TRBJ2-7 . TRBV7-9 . TGTGCCAGCAGCTTAGGTTGGGCCTACGAGCAGTACTTC CASSLGWAYEQYF
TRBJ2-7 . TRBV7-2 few TGTGCCAGCAGCTTATTGGGGGCGGGAGTTCCCTACGAGCAGTACTTC CASSLLGAGVPYEQYF
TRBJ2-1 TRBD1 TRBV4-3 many TGCGCCAGCAGCCGAGGACAGGAACACAATGAGCAGTTCTTC CASSRGQEHNEQFF
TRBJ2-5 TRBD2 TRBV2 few TGTGCCAGCAGTCTGGAGACTAGCGGGCAGCAAGAGACCCAGTACTTC CASSLETSGQQETQYF
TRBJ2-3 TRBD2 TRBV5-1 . TGCGCCAGCGGCCAACTAGCGGGGGGAATCACAGATACGCAGTATTTT CASGQLAGGITDTQYF
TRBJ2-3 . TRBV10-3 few TGTGCCATTTCGGGGGTTAGCACAGATACGCAGTATTTT CAISGVSTDTQYF
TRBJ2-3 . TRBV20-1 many TGCAGTGCTAGAGATCGGTTTGTTGGGACTTATTTTTTT CSARDRFVGTYFF
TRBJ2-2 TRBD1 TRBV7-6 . TGTGCCAGCAGCTTAGAATATCCAGGACAGGGTAGTACCGGGGAGCTGTTTTTT CASSLEYPGQGSTGELFF
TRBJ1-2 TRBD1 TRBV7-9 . TGTGCCAGCAGCTTAGGTTTTCCAGGGGGCTATGGCTACACCTTC CASSLGFPGGYGYTF
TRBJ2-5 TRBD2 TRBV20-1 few TGCAGTGCTAAACGACTAGCGGGGTCAGAGACCCAGTACTTC CSAKRLAGSETQYF
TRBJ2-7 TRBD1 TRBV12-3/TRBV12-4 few TGTGCCAGCAGTTTACGGGACAGGGGGCCCGAGCAGTACTTC CASSLRDRGPEQYF
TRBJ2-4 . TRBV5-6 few TGTGCCAGCACCGTGCAAAGGGGCAACATTCAGTACTTC CASTVQRGNIQYF
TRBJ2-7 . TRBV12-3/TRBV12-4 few TGTGCCAGCAGTTTAGGGGGGCCCGCGTTCCCCTACGAGCAGTACTTC CASSLGGPAFPYEQYF
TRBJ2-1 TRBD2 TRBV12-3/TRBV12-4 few TGTGCCAGCATCCCACGGTGGGGGGGACCAGGGAACAATGAGCAGTTCTTC CASIPRWGGPGNNEQFF
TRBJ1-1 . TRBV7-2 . TGTGCCAGCAGCTTAACTAGGGACATTAACGCTTTCTTT CASSLTRDINAFF
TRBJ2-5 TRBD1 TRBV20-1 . TGCAGTGCTCACACGACAGGGGTGACCCAGTACTTC CSAHTTGVTQYF
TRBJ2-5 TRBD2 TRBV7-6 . TGTGCCAGCAGGACATCTAGCGGCCAAGAGACCCAGTACTTC CASRTSSGQETQYF
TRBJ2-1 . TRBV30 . TGTGCCTGGAGAGTGGGGCGAGGAGAGCAGTTCTTC CAWRVGRGEQFF
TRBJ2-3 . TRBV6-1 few TGTGCCAGCTCCGGGCTGGGCGGGGAGGCAGATACGCAGTATTTT CASSGLGGEADTQYF
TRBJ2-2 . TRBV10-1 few TGCGCCAGCAGCTTAGCGGTTCCCGGGGAGCTGTTTTTT CASSLAVPGELFF
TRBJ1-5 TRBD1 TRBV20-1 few TGCAGTGCCCGGGGGACAGCTAATCAGCCCCAGCATTTT CSARGTANQPQHF
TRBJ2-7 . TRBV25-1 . TGTGCCAGTCGGACGGGGTTCGAGCAGTACTTC CASRTGFEQYF
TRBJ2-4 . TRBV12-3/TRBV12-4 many TGTGCCAGCAGTACCCGAGGGGCCATTCAGTACTTC CASSTRGAIQYF
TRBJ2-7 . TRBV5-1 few TGCGCCAGCAGCTCTCCGGGACTTCCCGGTAACGAGCAGTACTTC CASSSPGLPGNEQYF
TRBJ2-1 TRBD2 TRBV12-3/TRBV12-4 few TGTGCCAGCAGTTTTATAGCGGGGGGTGAGAAGCAGTTCTTC CASSFIAGGEKQFF
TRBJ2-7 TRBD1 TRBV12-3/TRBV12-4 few TGTGCCAGCAGTGGGGGCGCAGGGGGATCTTTC CASSGGAGGSF
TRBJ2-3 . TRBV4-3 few TGCGCCAGCTGTATAGAAGGGAAACCCACAGATACGCAGTATTTT CASCIEGKPTDTQYF
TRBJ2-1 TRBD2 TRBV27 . TGTGCCAGCAGTTTTCTAGCGGTACCTCTGGGGGGTAACAATGAGCAGTTCTTC CASSFLAVPLGGNNEQFF